Below are 7 T cell receptor beta chains sequenced from a single sample in a study of cytomegalovirus exposure and HLA in healthy donors. The PCR was carried out with 60 Vbeta primers and 13 Jbeta primers. Using immunoSEQ multiplex PCR, the repertoire was profiled, and TCRdb retains in-frame clones only, with some absent. The sample has 150,000 to 180,000 clones, roughly 80% seen once. The sequencing input was PBMCs. Receptor source: a man aged 25-45 years in good health and CMV-seropositive.

This clone was seen just once. J is TRBJ1-4 and V is TRBV28; 9 bases line up with TRBD1. The junction had 12 bases not matched to a gene; V was cut back by 6 bases and J by 10 bases. Germline V lookup: CDR1 MDHEN, CDR2 SYDVKM. The CDR3 has 15 residues. CDR3 DNA sequence: TGTGCCAGCAGCCCAAGGCGACAGGGGGGTTTAAAACTGTTTTTT. It translates to CASSPRRQGGLKLFF.

This clone appeared once. The CDR3 DNA reads as TGTGCCAGCAGTTTTTGGGGCGCCAGCCACTATGGCTACACCTTC. It translates to CASSFWGASHYGYTF. The V gene is TRBV28, the J gene TRBJ1-2; perhaps TRBD1 as D (5 bases). Per germline, CDR1 MDHEN and CDR2 SYDVKM. Deletions cut 3 bases from V and 3 bases from J, with 14 bases between. The CDR3 has 15 amino acids.

The chain uses TRBV2 and TRBJ2-5, with 9 nucleotides matching TRBD1. There are 13 residues in the CDR3. The V and J ends lost 6 bases and 5 bases, in that order; junction bases with no gene match: 4. CDR1 is SNHLY and CDR2 is FYNNEI in the germline V gene. CDR3: CASSWDREETQYF. Here the CDR3 DNA reads TGTGCCAGCAGCTGGGACAGGGAGGAGACCCAGTACTTC.

The chain employs TRBV6-5 and TRBJ2-7, with D maybe TRBD1 (5 bases). Trimming pared 2 bases from V and 3 bases from J, leaving 11 bases between. The CDR3 is 14 amino acids. CDR1 is MNHEY, CDR2 SVGAGI, per germline. The CDR3 nucleotides are TGTGCCAGCAGTTACAGCTCTCAGGGCTACGAGCAGTACTTC. Protein sequence: CASSYSSQGYEQYF.

Here the CDR3 reads CASSSNSAEAFF. As DNA, the CDR3 is TGTGCCAGCAGTTCGAACTCCGCTGAAGCTTTCTTT. J is TRBJ1-1 and V is TRBV6-6; the D is unclear. Germline CDR1 reads MNHNY; CDR2 reads SVGAGI (reference sequence). The CDR3 is 12 residues long. Trimming took 4 bases from V and 6 from J, leaving 9 bases between them.

This chain connects TRBV5-4 to TRBJ2-5; possible D gene TRBD1, 6 bases. Trimming removed 3 bases from V and 1 base from J, with 7 bases in between. CDR1 and CDR2 (germline): SGHNT, YYREEE (reference sequence). This CDR3 has 13 amino acids. The CDR3 region has the DNA TGTGCCAGCAGCTGGGACATCCAAGAGACCCAGTACTTC. Translating it yields CASSWDIQETQYF.

This chain joins TRBV5-4 and TRBJ2-7; TRBD2 might be the D (5 bases). V dropped 5 bases and J dropped 1 base, with 16 bases sitting between them. The CDR3 has 15 residues. Germline V CDR1 and CDR2: SGHNT, YYREEE (reference sequence). The CDR3 DNA is TGTGCCAGCAGTAACCTCAGGACTGATTCCTACGAGCAGTACTTC. It encodes CASSNLRTDSYEQYF.